This T cell receptor (beta chain) was observed in a study of blood T cell repertoires in COVID-19. The CDR3 loop spans 15 amino acids. Trimming removed 2 bases from V and 0 bases from J, with 11 bases in between. Germline loops: CDR1 SGHTA, CDR2 FQGNSA. Data came from immunoSEQ multiplex PCR; TCRdb stores just in-frame clones and leaves some out. This table holds hundreds of thousands of clones, approximately 89% found once. The genes are TRBV7-2 and TRBJ2-7; a weak D match, TRBD2 (7 bases). Material: peripheral blood. This clonotype was sampled from a woman aged 55-70 years with COVID-19, enrolled during active disease. The CDR3 DNA is TGTGCCAGCAGCTTAAACGGGGGGCCCTCCTACGAGCAGTACTTC. Translated, it gives CASSLNGGPSYEQYF.